This T cell receptor beta chain originates from a study of beta chain features in type 1 diabetes. cDNA synthesis used the whole RNA isolate, giving expressed TCRB sequences. Assay: immunoSEQ multiplex PCR; the TCRdb copy retains only in-frame clones and omits some. The sample records about 150,000 clones, around 10% being singletons. The CDR3 is 16 amino acids. Germline values: CDR1 MNHEY, CDR2 SMNVEV (reference sequence). V gave up 5 bases and J gave up 0 bases, with 13 bases separating them. This clonotype originated in a man between 18 and 29 years old in good health. The sample taken for sequencing was central memory CD4+ T cells from blood. The rearrangement links TRBV27 to TRBJ2-2, with D perhaps TRBD1 (6 bases). CDR3 DNA sequence: TGTGCCAGCAGTGAACGTACAGGGACGAACACCGGGGAGCTGTTTTTT. As protein: CASSERTGTNTGELFF.